What follows are 15 T cell receptor beta chains derived from one specimen sequenced in a study of OX40 agonist ivuxolimab in advanced cancers. Profiling relied on immunoSEQ multiplex PCR, and the TCRdb table lists in-frame clones only, not all of them. Among fewer than 70,000 clones, under 90% were seen once, and the ten largest hold about 2.2%. Specimen: CD4+ or CD8+ T cells sorted from blood, collected in a trial of the OX40 agonist ivuxolimab. The receptors originated from an adult with an advanced solid tumor such as melanoma, head and neck, liver or kidney cancer.

The genes are TRBV6-1 and TRBJ1-2, with 8 bases fitting TRBD1. The V gene end was trimmed by 5 bases and the J gene end by 7 bases; junction bases not matched to a gene: 6. The CDR3 totals 13 residues. Germline V lookup: CDR1 MNHNS, CDR2 SASEGT. The CDR3 is CASSRQGALGYTF. The CDR3 coding sequence is TGTGCCAGCAGTCGGCAGGGGGCGCTTGGCTACACCTTC.

The V gene is TRBV30, the J gene TRBJ2-2, with D possibly being TRBD2 (6 bases). Germline V gene data show CDR1 as GTSNPN and CDR2 as SVGIG (reference sequence). The V end lost 1 base, the J end lost 9 bases, and 15 bases lay between the germline ends. CDR3 size: 14 residues. CDR3 loop: CAWSARRAGRELFF. The CDR3 DNA follows: TGTGCCTGGAGTGCACGGAGGGCCGGCCGGGAGCTGTTTTTT.

The chain is built from TRBV5-8 and TRBJ1-1, with 10 bases that match TRBD1. Unmatched junction bases numbered 5, after V lost 2 bases and J lost 4 bases. Germline CDR1 is SGHTS and CDR2 is YDEGEE. This CDR3 contains 15 residues. The DNA for the CDR3 is TGTGCCAGCAGCTTTTATAGGACAGGGGGCACTGAAGCTTTCTTT. It translates to CASSFYRTGGTEAFF.

The gene calls are TRBV6-5 and TRBJ2-7; the D call may be TRBD1 or TRBD2 (6 bases each). Looked up from germline, CDR1 is MNHEY and CDR2 is SVGAGI. There are 14 residues in the CDR3. V dropped 2 bases and J dropped 3 bases, with 11 bases sitting between them. CDR3 loop: CASSYTGGGYEQYF. The DNA for the CDR3 is TGTGCCAGCAGTTACACCGGGGGCGGCTACGAGCAGTACTTC.

The chain has TRBV5-5 and TRBJ1-3; weak D call: TRBD1 (5 bases). From germline, CDR1 is SGHKS and CDR2 YYEKEE (reference sequence). The CDR3 extends over 17 amino acids. V was shortened by 4 bases and J by 1 base, with 18 bases between the two germline ends. The CDR3 nucleotides read TGTGCCAGCAGCCCCCTCCCGACCGGGGGTTCTGGAAACACCATATATTTT. It encodes CASSPLPTGGSGNTIYF.

In regard to this clone: Germline is not matched at one junction end, which may reflect a read error. The chain employs TRBV11-2 and TRBJ2-3; D remains ambiguous. The CDR3 is made up of 13 amino acids. CDR1 and CDR2 from the germline V gene are SGHAT and FQNNGV. The CDR3 reads CASSFFGTDAQYF. Written as DNA, the CDR3 is TGTGCCAGCAGCTTTTTCGGCACAGATGCGCAGTATTTT.

The DNA of the CDR3 is TGTGCCAGCAGTGCCCTAGCGGCTAGCACAGATACGCAGTATTTT. Translated: CASSALAASTDTQYF. V is TRBV6-4 and J is TRBJ2-3; TRBD2 matches at 7 bases. In germline, CDR1 is MRHNA, CDR2 SNTAGT. This CDR3 contains 15 residues. V shed 4 bases and J 0 bases; nucleotides not matched to a gene: 4.

This clone came up a few times. V and J are TRBV7-9 and TRBJ2-5; D gene ambiguous. The length of the CDR3 is 11 residues. The V end was cut by 6 bases, the J end by 2 bases, with 4 bases between. Germline V lookup: CDR1 SEHNR, CDR2 FQNEAQ (reference sequence). The CDR3 coding sequence is TGTGCCAGCAGTCCTCAAGAGACCCAGTACTTC. Encoded protein: CASSPQETQYF. The entire variable domain, with the rest obtained from reference TRBV7-9 and TRBJ2-5, is as follows: DTGVSQNPRHKITKRGQNVTFRCDPISEHNRLYWYRQTLGQGPEFLTYFQNEAQLEKSRLLSDRFSAERPKGSFSTLEIQRTEQGDSAMYLCASSPQETQYFGPGTRLLVL.

The rearrangement uses TRBV5-4 and TRBJ2-3; the match to TRBD2 covers 7 bases. Trimming at V came to 9 bases and at J to 1 base, leaving 5 bases not matched to a gene. This CDR3 spans 13 amino acids. Looked up from germline, CDR1 is SGHNT and CDR2 is YYREEE (reference sequence). The CDR3 DNA is TGTGCCACGAGCGGGGTCGGCACAGATACGCAGTATTTT. It encodes CATSGVGTDTQYF.

V usage is TRBV7-2 and J usage is TRBJ2-7, with 8 bases that match TRBD1. V was pared by 5 bases and J by 3 bases, with 6 bases of the junction left unmatched. Germline V gene data show CDR1 as SGHTA and CDR2 as FQGNSA. This CDR3 contains 14 residues. CDR3 sequence: CASSPPDRGYEQYF. Here the CDR3 DNA reads TGTGCCAGCAGCCCACCTGACAGGGGCTACGAGCAGTACTTC.

V and J are TRBV18 and TRBJ2-7; the match to TRBD2 covers 7 bases. The trim removed 2 bases at V and 4 bases at J, leaving 8 bases unmatched. CDR3 length: 15 residues. The germline V gene has CDR1 KGHSH and CDR2 LQKENI. This CDR3 is CASSPSELAIYEQYF. CDR3 coding DNA: TGTGCCAGCTCACCAAGTGAACTAGCGATTTACGAGCAGTACTTC. The whole variable domain, remainder taken from reference TRBV18 and TRBJ2-7, is NAGVMQNPRHLVRRRGQEARLRCSPMKGHSHVYWYRQLPEEGLKFMVYLQKENIIDESGMPKERFSAEFPKEGPSILRIQQVVRGDSAAYFCASSPSELAIYEQYFGPGTRLTVT.

The gene calls are TRBV5-1 and TRBJ2-5; D is perhaps TRBD1 (6 bases). V gave up 4 bases and J gave up 1 base, with 11 bases separating them. The CDR3 is 14 residues long. The germline CDR1 and CDR2 sequences are SGHRS and YFSETQ. The CDR3, as DNA: TGCGCCAGCAGCCCCACAGGGTCCCAAGAGACCCAGTACTTC. Translating gives CASSPTGSQETQYF. The variable domain in full, completed from reference TRBV5-1 and TRBJ2-5, reads KAGVTQTPRYLIKTRGQQVTLSCSPISGHRSVSWYQQTPGQGLQFLFEYFSETQRNKGNFPGRFSGRQFSNSRSEMNVSTLELGDSALYLCASSPTGSQETQYFGPGTRLLVL.

V is TRBV10-3 and J is TRBJ1-2; D is perhaps TRBD1 (5 bases). Per germline, CDR1 ENHRY and CDR2 SYGVKD. CDR3 length: 16 residues. With 4 bases removed from V and 3 bases from J, the gap between germline ends came to 18 bases. The CDR3 here is CAISVSGFKGDYGYTF. CDR3 sequence (DNA): TGTGCCATCAGTGTCAGTGGGTTCAAAGGGGACTATGGCTACACCTTC.

The rearrangement uses TRBV5-4 and TRBJ2-5; 8 bases align to TRBD2. The CDR3 covers 13 residues. Germline assignment: CDR1 SGHNT and CDR2 YYREEE (reference sequence). With V trimmed by 3 bases and J by 4 bases, 2 bases remained unmatched. The DNA of the CDR3 is TGTGCCAGCAGCTCCGGGGGGGGAGAGACCCAGTACTTC. This codes for CASSSGGGETQYF.

The chain carries TRBV9 and TRBJ1-2, with a weak D call TRBD1 (6 bases). CDR3 length: 13 residues. Trimming removed 4 bases at V and 7 bases at J, with 14 bases between. The germline CDR1 and CDR2 sequences are SGDLS and YYNGEE. Here the CDR3 DNA reads TGTGCCAGCAGCCCGGGAGGGGGGGGTGGCTACACCTTC. It yields the protein CASSPGGGGGYTF.